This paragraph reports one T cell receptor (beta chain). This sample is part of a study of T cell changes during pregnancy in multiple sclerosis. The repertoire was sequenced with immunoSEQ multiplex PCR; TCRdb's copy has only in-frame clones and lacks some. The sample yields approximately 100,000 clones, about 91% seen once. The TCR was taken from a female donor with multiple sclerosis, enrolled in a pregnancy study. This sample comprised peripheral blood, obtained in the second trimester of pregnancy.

The chain's CDR3 is CASSLRGGANWETQYF. The CDR3 DNA reads as TGTGCCAGCAGCTTGAGAGGGGGCGCAAATTGGGAGACCCAGTACTTC. The chain carries TRBV5-5 and TRBJ2-5; 7 bases are shared with TRBD1. V gave up 1 base and J gave up 5 bases; unmatched junction bases: 11. The CDR3 runs 16 residues. Germline-derived CDR1 and CDR2 are SGHKS and YYEKEE (reference sequence).